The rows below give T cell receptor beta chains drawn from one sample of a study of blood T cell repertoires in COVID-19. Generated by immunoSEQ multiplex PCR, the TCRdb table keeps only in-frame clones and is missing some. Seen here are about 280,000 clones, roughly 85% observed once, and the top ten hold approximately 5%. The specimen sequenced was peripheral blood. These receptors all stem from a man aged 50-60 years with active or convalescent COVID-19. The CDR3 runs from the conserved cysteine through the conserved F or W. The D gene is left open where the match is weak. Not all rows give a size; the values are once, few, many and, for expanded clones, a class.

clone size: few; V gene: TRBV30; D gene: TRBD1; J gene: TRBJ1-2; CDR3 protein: CAWSVPRGPGYGYTF; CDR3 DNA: TGTGCCTGGAGTGTCCCCAGGGGGCCAGGATATGGCTACACCTTC
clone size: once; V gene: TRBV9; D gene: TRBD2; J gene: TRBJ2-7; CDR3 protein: CASSPTSGRSSYEQYF; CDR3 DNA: TGTGCCAGCAGTCCGACTAGCGGGAGGTCTAGTTACGAGCAGTACTTC
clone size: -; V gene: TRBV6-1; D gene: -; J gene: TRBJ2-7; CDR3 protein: CASSETGYEQYF; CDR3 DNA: TGTGCCAGCAGTGAAACGGGCTACGAGCAGTACTTC
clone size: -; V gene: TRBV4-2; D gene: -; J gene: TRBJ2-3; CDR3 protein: CASSLQGGRAPQDTQYF; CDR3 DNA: TGTGCCAGCAGCCTTCAGGGGGGTAGGGCCCCTCAAGATACGCAGTATTTT
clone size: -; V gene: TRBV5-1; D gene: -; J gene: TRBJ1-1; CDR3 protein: CASSLTGPKMGTEAFF; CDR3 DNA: TGCGCCAGCAGCTTGACAGGGCCCAAGATGGGCACTGAAGCTTTCTTT
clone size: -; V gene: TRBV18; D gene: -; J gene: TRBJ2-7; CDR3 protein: CASSPKGGEQYF; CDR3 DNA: TGTGCCAGCTCACCGAAAGGGGGCGAGCAGTACTTC
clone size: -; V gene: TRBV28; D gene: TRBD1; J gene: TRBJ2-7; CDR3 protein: CASSRTDRGFYEQYF; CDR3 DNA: TGTGCCAGCAGTCGGACGGACAGGGGTTTCTACGAGCAGTACTTC
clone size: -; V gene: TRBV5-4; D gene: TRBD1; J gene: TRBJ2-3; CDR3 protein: CASSPGTDTFTQYF; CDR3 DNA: TGTGCCAGCAGCCCCGGGACAGACACGTTCACGCAGTATTTT
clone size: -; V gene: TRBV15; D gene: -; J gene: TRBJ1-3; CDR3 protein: CATSSGRTGNTIYF; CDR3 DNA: TGTGCCACCAGCAGTGGGAGGACTGGAAACACCATATATTTT
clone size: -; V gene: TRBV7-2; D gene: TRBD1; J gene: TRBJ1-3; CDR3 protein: CASSLGGQGISGNTIYF; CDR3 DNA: TGTGCCAGCAGCTTAGGGGGACAGGGGATTTCTGGAAACACCATATATTTT
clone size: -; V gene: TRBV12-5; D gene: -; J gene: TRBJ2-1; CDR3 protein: CASGSGGSSNEQFF; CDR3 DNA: TGTGCTAGTGGTTCCGGAGGGAGTTCAAATGAGCAGTTCTTC
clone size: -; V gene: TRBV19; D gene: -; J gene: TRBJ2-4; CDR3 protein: CASSSRNPGVTADLAKNIQYF; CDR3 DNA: TGTGCCAGTAGTTCAAGGAACCCGGGAGTGACTGCAGACCTAGCCAAAAACATTCAGTACTTC
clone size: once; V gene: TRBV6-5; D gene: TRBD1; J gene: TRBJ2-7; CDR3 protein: CASSSTGGAYDEQYF; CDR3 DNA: TGTGCCAGCAGTTCCACAGGGGGCGCTTATGACGAGCAGTACTTC
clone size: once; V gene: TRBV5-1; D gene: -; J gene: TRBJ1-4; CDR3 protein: CASSTRPAINEKLFF; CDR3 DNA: TGCGCCAGCAGCACAAGGCCAGCGATTAATGAAAAACTGTTTTTT
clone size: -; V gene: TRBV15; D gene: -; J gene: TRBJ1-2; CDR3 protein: CATSRDPGVYGYTF; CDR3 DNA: TGTGCCACCAGCAGAGATCCAGGGGTCTATGGCTACACCTTC
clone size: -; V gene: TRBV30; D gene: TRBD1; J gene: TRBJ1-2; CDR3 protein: CAWTMDRGYGYTF; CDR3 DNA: TGTGCCTGGACAATGGACAGGGGCTATGGCTACACCTTC
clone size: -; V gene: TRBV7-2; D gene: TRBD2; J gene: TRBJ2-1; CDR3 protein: CASSPPGLAGVSYNEQFF; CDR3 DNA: TGTGCCAGCAGCCCCCCGGGACTAGCGGGAGTCTCCTACAATGAGCAGTTCTTC
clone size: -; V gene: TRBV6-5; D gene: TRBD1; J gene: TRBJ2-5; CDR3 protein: CASHRGETQYF; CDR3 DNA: TGTGCCAGCCACAGGGGGGAGACCCAGTACTTC
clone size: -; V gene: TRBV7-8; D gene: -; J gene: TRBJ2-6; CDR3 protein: CASSKRGLSGANVLTF; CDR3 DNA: TGTGCCAGCAGCAAAAGGGGCCTCTCTGGGGCCAACGTCCTGACTTTC
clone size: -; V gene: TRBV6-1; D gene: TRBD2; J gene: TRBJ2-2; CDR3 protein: CASSEGSTSGRRNTGELFF; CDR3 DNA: TGTGCCAGCAGTGAAGGATCGACTAGCGGGAGGCGGAACACCGGGGAGCTGTTTTTT
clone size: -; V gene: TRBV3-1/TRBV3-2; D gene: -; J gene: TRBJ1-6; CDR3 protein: CASSQGGDNSPLHF; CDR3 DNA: TGTGCCAGCAGCCAAGGGGGGGATAATTCACCCCTCCACTTT
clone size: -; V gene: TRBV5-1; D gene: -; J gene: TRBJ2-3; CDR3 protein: CASSWRGDSREDTQYF; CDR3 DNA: TGCGCCAGCAGCTGGAGGGGGGACAGCAGAGAAGATACGCAGTATTTT
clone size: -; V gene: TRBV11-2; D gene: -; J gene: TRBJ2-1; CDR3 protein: CASSFGRHNEQFF; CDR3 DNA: TGTGCCAGCAGCTTTGGGAGGCACAATGAGCAGTTCTTC
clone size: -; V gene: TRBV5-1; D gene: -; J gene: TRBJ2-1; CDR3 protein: CASSLEASVEQFF; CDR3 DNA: TGCGCCAGCAGCTTGGAGGCCAGCGTAGAGCAGTTCTTC
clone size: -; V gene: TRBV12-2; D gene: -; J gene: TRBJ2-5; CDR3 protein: CASRLVGQPRQETQYF; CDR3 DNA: TGTGCAAGTCGCTTAGTCGGACAGCCGCGGCAAGAGACCCAGTACTTC
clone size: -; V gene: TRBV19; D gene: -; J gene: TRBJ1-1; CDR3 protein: CASSMGAPNTEAFF; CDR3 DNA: TGTGCCAGTAGTATGGGGGCCCCGAACACTGAAGCTTTCTTT
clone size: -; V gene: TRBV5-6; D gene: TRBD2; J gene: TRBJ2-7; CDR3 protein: CASSLAGGRPYEQYF; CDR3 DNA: TGTGCCAGCAGCTTAGCGGGAGGGCGCCCCTACGAGCAGTACTTC
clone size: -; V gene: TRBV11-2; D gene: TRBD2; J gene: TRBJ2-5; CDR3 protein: CASSLGGTSQETQYF; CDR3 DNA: TGTGCCAGCAGCCTAGGGGGGACTAGCCAAGAGACCCAGTACTTC
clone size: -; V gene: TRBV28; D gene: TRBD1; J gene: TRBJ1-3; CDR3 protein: CASSLSGTGGSSGNTIYF; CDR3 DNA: TGTGCCAGCAGTTTAAGCGGGACAGGGGGAAGCTCTGGAAACACCATATATTTT
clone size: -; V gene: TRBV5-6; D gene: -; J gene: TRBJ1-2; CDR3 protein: CASSLQAYGYTF; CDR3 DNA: TGTGCCAGCAGCTTACAGGCCTATGGCTACACCTTC
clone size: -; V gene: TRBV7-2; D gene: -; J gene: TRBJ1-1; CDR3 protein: CASSLGPGMNTEAFF; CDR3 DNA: TGTGCCAGCAGCTTAGGGCCAGGGATGAACACTGAAGCTTTCTTT
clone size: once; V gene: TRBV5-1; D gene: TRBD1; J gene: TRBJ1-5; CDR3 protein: CASSLDRDNQPQHF; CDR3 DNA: TGCGCCAGCAGCCTAGACAGGGACAATCAGCCCCAGCATTTT
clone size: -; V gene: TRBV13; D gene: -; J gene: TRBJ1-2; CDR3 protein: CASSLRANYGYTF; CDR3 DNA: TGTGCCAGCAGCCTCCGAGCTAACTATGGCTACACCTTC
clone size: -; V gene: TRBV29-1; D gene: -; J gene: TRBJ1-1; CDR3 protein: CGAERNTEAFF; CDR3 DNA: TGTGGGGCGGAAAGGAACACTGAAGCTTTCTTT
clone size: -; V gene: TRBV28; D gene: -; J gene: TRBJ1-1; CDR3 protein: CASSQASQGLNTEAFF; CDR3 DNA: TGTGCCAGCAGTCAAGCAAGTCAGGGGCTGAACACTGAAGCTTTCTTT
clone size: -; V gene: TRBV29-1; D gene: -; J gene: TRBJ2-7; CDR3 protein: CSVVRGYEQYF; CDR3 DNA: TGCAGCGTTGTACGGGGCTACGAGCAGTACTTC
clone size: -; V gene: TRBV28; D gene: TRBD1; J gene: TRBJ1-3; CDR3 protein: CASSTRTGISQLSGNTIYF; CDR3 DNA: TGTGCCAGCAGTACGCGGACAGGGATTTCCCAGCTCTCTGGAAACACCATATATTTT
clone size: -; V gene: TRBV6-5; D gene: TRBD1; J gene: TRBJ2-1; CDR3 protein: CASSSPRQGSDNEQFF; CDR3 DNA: TGTGCCAGCAGTTCCCCTCGACAGGGGTCGGACAATGAGCAGTTCTTC
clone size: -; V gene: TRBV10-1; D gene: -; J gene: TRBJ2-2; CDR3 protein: CASHGGELFF; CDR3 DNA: TGCGCCAGCCACGGGGGGGAGCTGTTTTTT
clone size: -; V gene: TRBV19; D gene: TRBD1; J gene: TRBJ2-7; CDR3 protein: CASSMASRQGAWEQYF; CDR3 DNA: TGTGCCAGTAGTATGGCGTCGCGACAGGGGGCGTGGGAGCAGTACTTC
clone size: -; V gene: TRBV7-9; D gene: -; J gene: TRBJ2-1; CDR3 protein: CASSLARGTEQFF; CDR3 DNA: TGTGCCAGCAGCTTAGCGCGGGGGACAGAGCAGTTCTTC
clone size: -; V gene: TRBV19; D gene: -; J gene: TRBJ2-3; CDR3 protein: CASSEITRVRDTQYF; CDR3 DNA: TGTGCCAGTAGTGAGATAACCCGGGTACGAGATACGCAGTATTTT
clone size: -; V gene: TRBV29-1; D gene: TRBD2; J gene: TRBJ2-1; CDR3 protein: CSAGGTSGREQFF; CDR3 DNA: TGCAGCGCGGGGGGGACTAGCGGGAGGGAGCAGTTCTTC
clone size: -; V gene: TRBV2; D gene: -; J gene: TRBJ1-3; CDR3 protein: CASSESGTLRGNTIYF; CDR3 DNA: TGTGCCAGCAGTGAGAGCGGGACCTTACGTGGAAACACCATATATTTT
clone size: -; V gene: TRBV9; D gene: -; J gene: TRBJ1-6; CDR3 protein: CASSVGQGPNSPLHF; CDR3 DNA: TGTGCCAGCAGCGTAGGGCAGGGCCCTAATTCACCCCTCCACTTT